This is a list of T cell receptor beta chains from one sample in a study of T cells in tuberculosis. Clones were read by immunoSEQ multiplex PCR, and TCRdb kept only the in-frame ones, dropping some. The sample yields more than 70,000 clones, more than 75% seen once. Sequencing was done on a sample of CD1b-GMM tetramer-negative cells sorted from PBMCs. These receptors all stem from an adult woman with latent tuberculosis. Both conserved end residues are part of each CDR3. The D gene is left open where the match is weak.

j_call	cdr3_length	v_call	d_call	cdr3_aa
TRBJ1-2	14	TRBV6-1	-	CASSGRGRVYGYTF
TRBJ2-3	14	TRBV5-1	-	CASSLLGHTDTQYF
TRBJ2-5	12	TRBV28	-	CASSSVPRAQYF
TRBJ2-1	17	TRBV4-1	TRBD1	CASSQPGQGARGNEQFF
TRBJ2-7	15	TRBV6-1	TRBD1	CASGRGTGSSYEQYF
TRBJ2-2	15	TRBV7-9	TRBD1	CASSPDRGNTGELFF
TRBJ2-1	17	TRBV28	TRBD2	CASSPPPRGGLYNEQFF
TRBJ1-5	15	TRBV7-2	-	CASSFFGLDNQPQHF
TRBJ2-1	18	TRBV19	TRBD2	CASRPGGSGGPFYNEQFF
TRBJ2-1	18	TRBV5-4	TRBD2	CASSRGGYSGPPGHEQFF
TRBJ2-2	17	TRBV21-1	-	CASSIIGTGDYTGELFF
TRBJ1-2	15	TRBV9	-	CASSVTGSPLYGYTF
TRBJ1-1	15	TRBV7-9	TRBD1	CASSPFLDRAYEAFF
TRBJ2-5	14	TRBV5-1	TRBD1	CASSRTGGQETQYF
TRBJ1-3	15	TRBV4-3	-	CASSQDRTSGNTIYF
TRBJ2-2	16	TRBV19	TRBD2	CASALAGGPGTGELFF
-	13	TRBV7-9	-	CASSPQDSYEQYF
TRBJ1-6	14	TRBV6-1	-	CASSGDTPWSPLHF
TRBJ1-4	15	TRBV6-6	TRBD1	CASSSLRGGTGGLFF
TRBJ2-7	14	TRBV5-6	TRBD2	CASSAGLAGTEQYF
TRBJ2-1	15	TRBV27	TRBD1	CASSSGQGAYNEQFF
TRBJ1-1	18	TRBV21-1	-	CASSNPPDSGTGNTEAFF
TRBJ1-4	15	TRBV10-3	TRBD1	CAIRSTGGSGEKLFF
TRBJ2-5	16	TRBV15	-	CATSREGGAWEETQYF
TRBJ2-2	16	TRBV18	TRBD2	CASSLAGGPNTGELFF
TRBJ2-7	13	TRBV10-3	TRBD1	CAIEGGTGAGQYF
TRBJ1-1	14	TRBV29-1	-	CSVVVAGGDTEAFF
TRBJ1-6	17	TRBV30	-	CAFKVRGPSSYNSPLHF
TRBJ1-1	13	TRBV7-3	-	CASSMGAGTEAFF
TRBJ2-3	15	TRBV27	TRBD1	CASSFIGGRTDTQYF
TRBJ1-1	14	TRBV5-4	-	CASSVMGADTEAFF
TRBJ2-5	14	TRBV15	-	CATSRADNWETQYF
TRBJ2-6	15	TRBV6-1	-	CASSERGSGANVLTF
TRBJ1-1	17	TRBV14	-	CASSQENALGRGTEAFF
TRBJ2-1	15	TRBV19	TRBD2	CASSPTGGLAGKQFF
TRBJ1-6	16	TRBV6-5	-	CASSYDRDSYNSPLHF
TRBJ1-4	15	TRBV10-2	-	CASSMTGSTNEKLFF
TRBJ2-3	16	TRBV4-3	-	CASSQDRGAGTDTQYF
TRBJ2-3	16	TRBV11-2	TRBD2	CASSLSSGGGTDTQYF
TRBJ1-3	15	TRBV7-6	-	CASSSTGTGLGTIYF
TRBJ1-1	14	TRBV6-5	-	CASSYSGFETEAFF